These 14 T cell receptor beta chains were all obtained from the same sample, sequenced in a study of molecular identifiers for immune sequencing clone quantification. MiXCR, applied by TCRdb to the PCR reads, yields one record per CDR3 protein. This sample has a few hundred thousand distinct CDR3 sequences, with 20% to 25% found just once. Material for sequencing was naive CD8+ T cells from blood, with Jurkat cell RNA spiked in. Regarding subset: FACS-sorted CD8+CD4-CCR7+CD45RA+ naive T cells. The receptors shown here come from a human donor in good health. Some libraries in this study had Jurkat cell RNA spiked in.

This clonotype was observed a single time. This sequence may be a read error, since a much larger clone differs from it by one base. V and J are TRBV13 and TRBJ1-5; D is uncertain. The CDR3 is made up of 13 amino acids. Germline V gives CDR1 PRHDT, CDR2 FYEKMQ (reference sequence). The DNA of the CDR3 is TGTGCCAGCACCTTAGGCGCCAATCAGCCCCAGCATTTT. It is translated as CASTLGANQPQHF. The full variable domain, completed using reference TRBV13 and TRBJ1-5, is AAGVIQSPRHLIKEKRETATLKCYPIPRHDTVYWYQQGPGQDPQFLISFYEKMQSDKGSIPDRFSAQQFSDYHSELNMSSLELGDSALYFCASTLGANQPQHFGDGTRLSIL.

This clonotype was found many times. The chain is built from TRBV2 and TRBJ2-1; 9 nucleotides agree with TRBD1. CDR1 SNHLY and CDR2 FYNNEI come from the germline V gene. The trim removed 10 bases at V and 5 bases at J, leaving 3 bases unmatched. The CDR3 length is 12 residues. The CDR3 reads CAKRTGDNEQFF. In nucleotides, the CDR3 is TGTGCCAAGCGGACAGGGGACAATGAGCAGTTCTTC. The variable domain in full, with the rest retrieved from reference TRBV2 and TRBJ2-1, is EPEVTQTPSHQVTQMGQEVILRCVPISNHLYFYWYRQILGQKVEFLVSFYNNEISEKSEIFDDQFSVERPDGSNFTLKIRSTKLEDSAMYFCAKRTGDNEQFFGPGTRLTVL.

This clonotype has more than one count but fewer than ten. The chain recombines TRBV10-2 with TRBJ1-1, with 8 bases fitting TRBD1. The CDR3 runs to 15 residues. The V segment lost 7 bases and the J segment 5 bases; nucleotides outside the gene matches: 12. The germline V gene encodes CDR1 WSHSY and CDR2 SAAADI. In DNA, the CDR3 is TGCGCCAGCACTTTGTCAGGGGGCAGGGGGACTGAAGCTTTCTTT. Its translation is CASTLSGGRGTEAFF.

This clonotype was recorded many times. The genes are TRBV5-6 and TRBJ2-3; maybe TRBD1 (5 bases). Germline V gene lookup returns CDR1 SGHDT and CDR2 YYEEEE. This CDR3 is built from 16 residues. Trimming left V 0 bases short and J 4 bases short, with 15 bases between. In DNA form, the CDR3 reads TGTGCCAGCAGCTTGGAGGGGTCAGGGCAGCCAGATACGCAGTATTTT. Translated, it gives CASSLEGSGQPDTQYF.

V gene TRBV7-9 combines with J gene TRBJ2-7; TRBD1 agrees at 7 bases. The CDR3 is 14 amino acids. V was clipped by 5 bases and J by 1 base; unmatched bases: 5. Germline V gene data show CDR1 as SEHNR and CDR2 as FQNEAQ (reference sequence). CDR3 nucleotides: TGTGCCAGCAGCGCGGACAGGACTTCCTACGAGCAGTACTTC. This gives the protein CASSADRTSYEQYF.

A remark on this clonotype: A much larger clone lies a single base off, so this may be a read error. The V gene is TRBV7-2, the J gene TRBJ2-3; no clear D. CDR1 SGHTA and CDR2 FQGNSA come from the germline V gene. The CDR3 is 12 residues long. Trimming stripped 11 bases from V and 3 bases from J, with 12 bases between. This CDR3 reads CAGETGTDTQYF. The CDR3 coding sequence is TGTGCCGGCGAGACCGGGACAGATACGCAGTATTTT.

The rearrangement joins TRBV6-2 or TRBV6-3 to TRBJ2-7; D is unclear. V dropped 4 bases and J dropped 2 bases, with 15 bases sitting between them. The CDR3 sequence is 15 residues long. CDR1 MNHEY and CDR2 SVGEGT come from the germline V gene. The CDR3 loop is CASSSPDTFTYEQYF. The CDR3 DNA sequence: TGTGCCAGCAGTTCCCCTGACACGTTCACCTACGAGCAGTACTTC.

V is TRBV4-3 and J is TRBJ1-4; the D gene is possibly TRBD1 (5 bases). The CDR3 has 15 amino acids. Trimming removed 3 bases from V and 4 bases from J, with 12 bases in between. Germline loops: CDR1 LGHNA, CDR2 YSLEER. The CDR3 reads CASSHNDSLNEKLFF. The CDR3 nucleotides are TGCGCCAGCAGCCATAACGACAGCCTTAATGAAAAACTGTTTTTT.

The table lists this clonotype with a few counts. The CDR3 DNA is TGCAGCATCCACCTGCAGGGCAATACCTACGAGCAGTACTTC. It encodes CSIHLQGNTYEQYF. J is TRBJ2-7 and V is TRBV29-1; D is perhaps TRBD1 (5 bases). The CDR3 covers 14 residues. Trimming removed 8 bases from V and 2 bases from J, with 19 bases in between. CDR1 SQVTM and CDR2 ANQGSEA come from the germline V gene.

Ten or more counts support this clonotype. The CDR3 sequence is CASSLATGGYVLSNEQFF. CDR3 nucleotides: TGTGCCAGCAGCTTAGCGACAGGAGGATATGTTTTGTCGAATGAGCAGTTCTTC. The genes are TRBV7-9 and TRBJ2-1, with D possibly being TRBD1 (6 bases). The germline V gene encodes CDR1 SEHNR and CDR2 FQNEAQ (reference sequence). The V gene lost 0 bases and the J gene lost 7 bases, with 22 bases spanning the gap. The CDR3 totals 18 residues.

At least ten counts were recorded for this clonotype. The genes are TRBV7-3 and TRBJ2-3, with TRBD2 as a possible D gene (5 bases). Looked up from germline, CDR1 is SGHTA and CDR2 is FQGTGA. Trimming shortened V by 0 bases and J by 6 bases, and 10 bases separated the two germline ends. This CDR3 comprises 14 residues. The CDR3 region is CASSLTDFKDTQYF. The CDR3 DNA is TGTGCCAGCAGCTTAACGGACTTTAAGGATACGCAGTATTTT. The full variable domain, with the rest looked up from reference TRBV7-3 and TRBJ2-3, is GAGVSQTPSNKVTEKGKYVELRCDPISGHTALYWYRQSLGQGPEFLIYFQGTGAADDSGLPNDRFFAVRPEGSVSTLKIQRTERGDSAVYLCASSLTDFKDTQYFGPGTRLTVL.

This CDR3 reads CASSERGVSGNTIYF. The CDR3 DNA reads TGTGCCAGCAGTGAAAGGGGTGTCTCTGGAAACACCATATATTTT. The gene calls are TRBV2 and TRBJ1-3, with TRBD1 as a possible D gene (5 bases). Trimming stripped 2 bases from V and 0 bases from J, with 8 bases between. The CDR3 sequence is 15 residues long. Germline V CDR1 and CDR2: SNHLY, FYNNEI.

Ten or more counts support this clonotype. The CDR3 is CASSHSVYQETQYF. DNA of the CDR3: TGTGCCAGCAGCCACTCAGTGTACCAAGAGACCCAGTACTTC. V and J are TRBV11-2 and TRBJ2-5; D not certain. Germline CDR1 reads SGHAT; CDR2 reads FQNNGV. CDR3 size: 14 residues. V gave up 5 bases and J gave up 0 bases, with 10 bases separating them. The complete variable domain, with remaining parts taken from reference TRBV11-2 and TRBJ2-5, reads EAGVAQSPRYKIIEKRQSVAFWCNPISGHATLYWYQQILGQGPKLLIQFQNNGVVDDSQLPKDRFSAERLKGVDSTLKIQPAKLEDSAVYLCASSHSVYQETQYFGPGTRLLVL.

In the case of this clonotype: No conserved phenylalanine or tryptophan ends this CDR3, so it is likely a read error. The chain recombines TRBV7-9 with TRBJ2-5, with D tentatively TRBD2 (6 bases). V gave up 5 bases and J gave up 5 bases, with 18 bases separating them. The CDR3 loop spans 15 amino acids. Germline V gives CDR1 SEHNR, CDR2 FQNEAQ (reference sequence). The CDR3 loop is CASSGRTDLTETQYL. The CDR3 DNA is TGTGCCAGCAGCGGGAGGACTGATCTAACGGAGACCCAGTACCTC.